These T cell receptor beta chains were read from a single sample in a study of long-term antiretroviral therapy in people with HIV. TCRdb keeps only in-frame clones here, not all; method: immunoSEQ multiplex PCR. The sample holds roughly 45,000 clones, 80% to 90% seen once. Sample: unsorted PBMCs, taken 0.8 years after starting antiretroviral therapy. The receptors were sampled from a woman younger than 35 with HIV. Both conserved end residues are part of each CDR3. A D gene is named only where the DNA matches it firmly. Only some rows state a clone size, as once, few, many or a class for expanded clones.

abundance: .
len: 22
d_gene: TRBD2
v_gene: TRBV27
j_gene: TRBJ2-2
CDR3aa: CASSFSLADRGLAGVSPGELFF
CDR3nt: TGTGCCAGCAGTTTCTCCCTCGCGGACCGAGGACTAGCGGGGGTTAGCCCCGGGGAGCTGTTTTTT

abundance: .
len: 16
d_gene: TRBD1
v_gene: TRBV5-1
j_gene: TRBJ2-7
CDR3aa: CASSYTGQGYSYEQYF
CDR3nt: TGCGCCAGCAGCTACACTGGACAGGGCTACTCCTACGAGCAGTACTTC

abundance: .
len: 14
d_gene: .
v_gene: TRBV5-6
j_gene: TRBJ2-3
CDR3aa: CASSLGQGLDTQYF
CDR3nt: TGTGCCAGCAGCTTGGGACAGGGACTAGATACGCAGTATTTT

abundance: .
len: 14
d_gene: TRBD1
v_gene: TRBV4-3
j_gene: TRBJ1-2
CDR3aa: CASARQGVLGGYTF
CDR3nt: TGCGCCAGCGCCCGACAGGGGGTGTTAGGTGGCTACACCTTC

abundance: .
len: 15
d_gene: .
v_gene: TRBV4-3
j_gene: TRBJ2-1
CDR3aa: CASSQAADSAHEQFF
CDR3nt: TGCGCCAGCAGCCAAGCGGCGGACTCGGCCCATGAGCAGTTCTTC

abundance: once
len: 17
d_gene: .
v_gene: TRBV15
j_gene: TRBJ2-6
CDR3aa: CATSRFRDGSGANVLTF
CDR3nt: TGTGCCACCAGCAGGTTCCGGGACGGCTCTGGGGCCAACGTCCTGACTTTC

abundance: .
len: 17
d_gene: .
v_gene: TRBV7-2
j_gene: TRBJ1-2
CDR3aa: CASSLGSETGPRRGYTF
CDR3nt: TGTGCCAGCAGCTTAGGGTCGGAGACAGGACCTCGGCGCGGCTACACCTTC

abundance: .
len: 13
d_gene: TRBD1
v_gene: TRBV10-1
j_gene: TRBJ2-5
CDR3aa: CASSGTGGKTQYF
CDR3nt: TGCGCCAGCAGCGGGACAGGGGGAAAGACCCAGTACTTC

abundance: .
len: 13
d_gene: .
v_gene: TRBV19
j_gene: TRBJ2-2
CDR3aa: CASSIGSTGELFF
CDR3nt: TGTGCCAGTAGTATAGGGAGCACCGGGGAGCTGTTTTTT

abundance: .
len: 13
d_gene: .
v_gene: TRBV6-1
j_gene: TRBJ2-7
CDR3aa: CASSEVGTYEQYF
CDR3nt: TGTGCCAGCAGTGAAGTGGGAACCTACGAGCAGTACTTC

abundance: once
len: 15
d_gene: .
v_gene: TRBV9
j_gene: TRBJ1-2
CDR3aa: CASSVTGTPNYGYTF
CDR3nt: TGTGCCAGCAGCGTGACCGGGACACCAAACTATGGCTACACCTTC

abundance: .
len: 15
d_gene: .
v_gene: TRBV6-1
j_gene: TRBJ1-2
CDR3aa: CASSEDVGAPYGYTF
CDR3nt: TGTGCCAGCAGTGAGGACGTGGGGGCTCCTTATGGCTACACCTTC

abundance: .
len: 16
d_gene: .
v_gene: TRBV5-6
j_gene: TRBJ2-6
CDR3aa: CASSLEWDRGANVLTF
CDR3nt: TGTGCCAGCAGCTTGGAATGGGATCGGGGGGCCAACGTCCTGACTTTC

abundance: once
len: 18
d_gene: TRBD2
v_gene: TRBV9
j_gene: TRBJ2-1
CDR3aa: CASSVGPSGRALVDEQFF
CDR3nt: TGTGCCAGCAGCGTAGGGCCTAGCGGGAGGGCCCTCGTAGATGAGCAGTTCTTC

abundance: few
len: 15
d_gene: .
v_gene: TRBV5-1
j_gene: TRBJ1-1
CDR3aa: CASSLAVSGATEAFF
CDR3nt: TGCGCCAGCAGCTTGGCCGTGTCGGGGGCCACTGAAGCTTTCTTT

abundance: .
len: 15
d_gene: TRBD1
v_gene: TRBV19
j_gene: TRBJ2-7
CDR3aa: CASRKQGVFLYEQYF
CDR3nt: TGTGCCAGTAGGAAACAGGGGGTGTTTCTCTACGAGCAGTACTTC

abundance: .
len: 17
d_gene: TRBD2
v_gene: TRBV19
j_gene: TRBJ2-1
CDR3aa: CASSSRPAGLVNNEQFF
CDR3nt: TGTGCCAGTAGTTCTAGACCGGCGGGACTAGTCAACAATGAGCAGTTCTTC

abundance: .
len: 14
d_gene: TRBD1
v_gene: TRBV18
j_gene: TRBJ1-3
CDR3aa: CASSRTGDPDTIYF
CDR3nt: TGTGCCAGCTCCCGGACAGGAGACCCCGACACCATATATTTT

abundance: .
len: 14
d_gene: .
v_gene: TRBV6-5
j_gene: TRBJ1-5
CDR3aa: CASRDIYSNQPQHF
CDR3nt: TGTGCCAGCAGGGACATTTATAGCAATCAGCCCCAGCATTTT

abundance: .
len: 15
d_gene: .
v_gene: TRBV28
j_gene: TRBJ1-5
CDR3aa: CASMDSPGFNQPQHF
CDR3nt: TGTGCCAGCATGGATTCCCCAGGGTTTAATCAGCCCCAGCATTTT

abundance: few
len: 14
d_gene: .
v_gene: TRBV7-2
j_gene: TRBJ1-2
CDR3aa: CASSLAPAVYGYTF
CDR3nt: TGTGCCAGCAGCTTAGCGCCGGCAGTCTATGGCTACACCTTC

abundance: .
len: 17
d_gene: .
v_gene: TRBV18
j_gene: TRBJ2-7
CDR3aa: CASSPLIGDSPSYEQYF
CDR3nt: TGTGCCAGCTCACCCCTGATCGGGGATTCCCCTTCCTACGAGCAGTACTTC

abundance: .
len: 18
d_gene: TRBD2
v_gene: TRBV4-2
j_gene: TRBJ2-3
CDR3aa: CASSQDSGRAVGTDTQYF
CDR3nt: TGTGCCAGCAGCCAAGATAGCGGGAGGGCCGTAGGCACAGATACGCAGTATTTT

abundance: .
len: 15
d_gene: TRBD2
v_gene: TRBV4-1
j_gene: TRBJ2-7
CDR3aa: CASSQGLADAYEQYF
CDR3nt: TGCGCCAGCAGCCAAGGACTAGCGGATGCCTACGAGCAGTACTTC

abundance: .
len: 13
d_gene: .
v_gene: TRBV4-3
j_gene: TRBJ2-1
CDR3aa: CASSQVITDEQFF
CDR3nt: TGCGCCAGCAGCCAAGTAATAACCGATGAGCAGTTCTTC

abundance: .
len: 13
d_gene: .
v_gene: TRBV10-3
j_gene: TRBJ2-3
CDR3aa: CAISVQVTDTQYF
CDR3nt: TGTGCCATCAGTGTTCAGGTCACAGATACGCAGTATTTT

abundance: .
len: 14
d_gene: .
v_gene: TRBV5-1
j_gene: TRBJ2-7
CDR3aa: CASSPRTGRGEQYF
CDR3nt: TGCGCCAGCAGCCCCCGGACGGGCAGGGGCGAGCAGTACTTC

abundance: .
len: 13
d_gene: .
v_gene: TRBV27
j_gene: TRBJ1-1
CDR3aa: CASSPFVNTEAFF
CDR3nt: TGTGCCAGCAGCCCTTTCGTGAACACTGAAGCTTTCTTT

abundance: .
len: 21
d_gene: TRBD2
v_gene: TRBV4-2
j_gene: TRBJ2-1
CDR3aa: CASSREPGLAGGPSTYNEQFF
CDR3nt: TGTGCCAGCAGCCGAGAACCGGGACTAGCGGGAGGGCCCTCCACGTACAATGAGCAGTTCTTC

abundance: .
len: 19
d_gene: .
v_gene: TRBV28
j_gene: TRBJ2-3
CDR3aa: CASSDSWGGAILVTDTQYF
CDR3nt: TGTGCCAGCAGTGATTCTTGGGGGGGCGCAATATTGGTCACAGATACGCAGTATTTT

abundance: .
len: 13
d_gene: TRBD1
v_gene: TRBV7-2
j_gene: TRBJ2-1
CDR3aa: CASSLARQGEQFF
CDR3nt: TGTGCCAGCAGCTTAGCTAGACAGGGGGAGCAGTTCTTC

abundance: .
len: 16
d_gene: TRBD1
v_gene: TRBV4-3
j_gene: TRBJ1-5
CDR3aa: CASSQSLGQGNQPQHF
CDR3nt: TGCGCCAGCAGCCAGTCTCTGGGACAGGGAAATCAGCCCCAGCATTTT

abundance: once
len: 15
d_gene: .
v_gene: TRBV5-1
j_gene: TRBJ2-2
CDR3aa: CASSSGALSIGELFF
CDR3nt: TGCGCCAGCAGCTCTGGGGCTCTTTCCATTGGGGAGCTGTTTTTT

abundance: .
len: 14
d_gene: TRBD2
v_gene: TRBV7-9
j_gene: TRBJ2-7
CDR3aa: CASSSGLAVGEQYF
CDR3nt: TGTGCCAGCAGCTCGGGACTAGCGGTAGGGGAGCAGTACTTC

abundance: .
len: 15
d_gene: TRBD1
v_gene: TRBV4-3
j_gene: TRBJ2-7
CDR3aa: CASSQGQGQGYEQYF
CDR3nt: TGCGCCAGCAGCCAAGGACAGGGTCAAGGCTACGAGCAGTACTTC

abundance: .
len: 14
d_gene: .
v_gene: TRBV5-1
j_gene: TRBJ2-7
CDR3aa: CASSLLQGNNEQYF
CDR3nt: TGCGCCAGCAGCTTGCTCCAGGGTAACAACGAGCAGTACTTC

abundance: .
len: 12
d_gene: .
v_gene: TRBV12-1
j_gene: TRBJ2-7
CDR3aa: CASPKIRGEQYF
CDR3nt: TGTGCCAGCCCCAAGATAAGGGGGGAGCAGTACTTC

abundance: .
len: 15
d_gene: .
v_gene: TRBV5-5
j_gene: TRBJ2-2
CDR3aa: CASSPNRGGTGELFF
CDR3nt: TGTGCCAGCAGCCCTAACAGGGGGGGCACCGGGGAGCTGTTTTTT

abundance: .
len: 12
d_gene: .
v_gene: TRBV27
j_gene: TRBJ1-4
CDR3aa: CASSSPPGELFF
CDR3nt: TGTGCCAGCAGTTCGCCCCCAGGGGAACTGTTTTTT

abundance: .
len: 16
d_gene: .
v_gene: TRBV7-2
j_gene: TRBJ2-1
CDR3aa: CASSPQVGAQNNEQFF
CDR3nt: TGTGCCAGCAGCCCTCAGGTGGGAGCCCAAAACAATGAGCAGTTCTTC